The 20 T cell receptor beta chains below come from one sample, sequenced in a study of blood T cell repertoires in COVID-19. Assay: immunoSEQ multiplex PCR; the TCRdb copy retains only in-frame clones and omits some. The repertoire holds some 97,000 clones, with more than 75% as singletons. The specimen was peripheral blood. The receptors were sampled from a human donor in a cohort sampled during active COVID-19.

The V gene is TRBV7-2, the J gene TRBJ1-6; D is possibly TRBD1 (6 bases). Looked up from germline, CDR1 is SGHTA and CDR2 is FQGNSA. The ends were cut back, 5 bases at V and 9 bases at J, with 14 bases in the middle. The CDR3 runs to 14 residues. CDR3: CASSDATGGSPLHF. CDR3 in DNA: TGTGCCAGCAGCGACGCGACAGGAGGTTCACCCCTCCACTTT.

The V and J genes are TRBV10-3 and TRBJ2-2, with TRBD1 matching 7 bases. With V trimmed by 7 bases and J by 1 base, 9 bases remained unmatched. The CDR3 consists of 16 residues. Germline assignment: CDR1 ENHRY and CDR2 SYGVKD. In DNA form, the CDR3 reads TGTGCCATCAAAGAGACAGGGCTTAGGAACACCGGGGAGCTGTTTTTT. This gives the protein CAIKETGLRNTGELFF.

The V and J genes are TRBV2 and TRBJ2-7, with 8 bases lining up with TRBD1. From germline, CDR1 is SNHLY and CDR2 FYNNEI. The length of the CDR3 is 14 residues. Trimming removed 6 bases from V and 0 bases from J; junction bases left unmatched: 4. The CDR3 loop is CASRTGTGSYEQYF. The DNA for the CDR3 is TGTGCCAGCAGGACGGGGACAGGCTCCTACGAGCAGTACTTC. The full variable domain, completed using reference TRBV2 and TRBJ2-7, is EPEVTQTPSHQVTQMGQEVILRCVPISNHLYFYWYRQILGQKVEFLVSFYNNEISEKSEIFDDQFSVERPDGSNFTLKIRSTKLEDSAMYFCASRTGTGSYEQYFGPGTRLTVT.

CDR3 residues: CATSRGGQGSDEQFF. The CDR3 DNA sequence: TGTGCCACCAGCAGAGGGGGACAGGGGAGTGATGAGCAGTTCTTC. This rearrangement joins TRBV15 to TRBJ2-1; TRBD1 agrees at 10 bases. The germline V gene has CDR1 LNHNV and CDR2 YYDKDF (reference sequence). J lost 8 bases, V lost 1 base, and 5 bases had no gene match. The CDR3 is 15 residues long.

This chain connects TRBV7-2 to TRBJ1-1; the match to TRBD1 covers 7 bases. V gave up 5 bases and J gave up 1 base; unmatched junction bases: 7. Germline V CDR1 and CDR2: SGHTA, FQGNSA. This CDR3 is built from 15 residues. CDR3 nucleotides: TGTGCCAGCAGCGTCCGACAGGGCACGAACACTGAAGCTTTCTTT. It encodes CASSVRQGTNTEAFF. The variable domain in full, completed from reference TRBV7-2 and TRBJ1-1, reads GAGVSQSPSNKVTEKGKDVELRCDPISGHTALYWYRQSLGQGLEFLIYFQGNSAPDKSGLPSDRFSAERTGGSVSTLTIQRTQQEDSAVYLCASSVRQGTNTEAFFGQGTRLTVV.

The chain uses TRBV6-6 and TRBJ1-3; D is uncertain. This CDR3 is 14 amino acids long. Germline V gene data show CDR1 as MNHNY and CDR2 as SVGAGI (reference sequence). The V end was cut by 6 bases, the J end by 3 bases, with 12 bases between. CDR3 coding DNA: TGTGCCAGCAGCAAGGAGGTTGGTGGAAACACCATATATTTT. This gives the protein CASSKEVGGNTIYF.

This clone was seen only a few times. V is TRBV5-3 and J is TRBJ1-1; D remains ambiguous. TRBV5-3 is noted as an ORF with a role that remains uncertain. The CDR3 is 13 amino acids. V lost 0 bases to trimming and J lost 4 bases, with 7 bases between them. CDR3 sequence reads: CARSLAGFTEAFF. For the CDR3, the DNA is TGTGCCAGAAGCTTGGCCGGTTTCACTGAAGCTTTCTTT.

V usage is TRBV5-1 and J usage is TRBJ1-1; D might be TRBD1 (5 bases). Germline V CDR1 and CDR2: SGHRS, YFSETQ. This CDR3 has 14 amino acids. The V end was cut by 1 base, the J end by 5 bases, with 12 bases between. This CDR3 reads CASSLRQPQTEAFF. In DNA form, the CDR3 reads TGCGCCAGCAGCTTGCGACAGCCGCAGACTGAAGCTTTCTTT.

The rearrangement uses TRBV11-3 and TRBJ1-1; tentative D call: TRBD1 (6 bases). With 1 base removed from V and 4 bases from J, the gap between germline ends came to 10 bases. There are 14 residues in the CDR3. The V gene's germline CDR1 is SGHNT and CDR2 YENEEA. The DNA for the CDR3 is TGTGCCAGCAGCTTAGGCAGGGGATCCACTGAAGCTTTCTTT. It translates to CASSLGRGSTEAFF.

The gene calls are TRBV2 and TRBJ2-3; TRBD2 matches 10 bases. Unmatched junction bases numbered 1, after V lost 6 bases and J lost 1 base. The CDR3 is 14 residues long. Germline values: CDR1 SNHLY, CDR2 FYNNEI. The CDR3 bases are TGTGCCAGCAGAACTAGCGGGGGCACAGATACGCAGTATTTT. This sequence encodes CASRTSGGTDTQYF.

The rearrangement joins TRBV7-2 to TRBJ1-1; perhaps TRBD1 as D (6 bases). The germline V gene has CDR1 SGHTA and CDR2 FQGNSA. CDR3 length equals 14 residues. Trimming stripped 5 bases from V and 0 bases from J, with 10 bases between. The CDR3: CASSRTVMNTEAFF. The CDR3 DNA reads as TGTGCCAGCAGCCGGACAGTAATGAACACTGAAGCTTTCTTT.

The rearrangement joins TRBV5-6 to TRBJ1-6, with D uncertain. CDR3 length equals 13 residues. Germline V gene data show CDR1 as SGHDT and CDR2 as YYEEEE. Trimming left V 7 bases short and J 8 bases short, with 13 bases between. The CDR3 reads CASLRDPDSPLHF. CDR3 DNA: TGTGCCAGCTTGAGAGATCCGGATTCACCCCTCCACTTT.

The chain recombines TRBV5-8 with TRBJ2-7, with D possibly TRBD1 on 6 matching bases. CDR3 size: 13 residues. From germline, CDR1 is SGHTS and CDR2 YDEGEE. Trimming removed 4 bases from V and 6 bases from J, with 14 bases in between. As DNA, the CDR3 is TGTGCCAGCAGCCAGGGGTTTACGAGCGAGCAGTACTTC. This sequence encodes CASSQGFTSEQYF.

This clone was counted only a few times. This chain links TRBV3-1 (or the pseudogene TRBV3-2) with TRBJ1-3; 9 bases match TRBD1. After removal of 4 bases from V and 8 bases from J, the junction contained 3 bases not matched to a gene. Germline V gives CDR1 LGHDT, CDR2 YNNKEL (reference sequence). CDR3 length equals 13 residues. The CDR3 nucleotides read TGTGCCAGCAGCCTGAACAGGGGGCACACCATATATTTT. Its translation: CASSLNRGHTIYF.

The CDR3 is CASSFSPGLAGVSYEQYF. CDR3 DNA: TGTGCCAGCAGTTTCTCTCCGGGACTAGCGGGAGTCTCCTACGAGCAGTACTTC. The chain is built from TRBV28 and TRBJ2-7; 14 nucleotides line up with TRBD2. Looked up from germline, CDR1 is MDHEN and CDR2 is SYDVKM. This CDR3 is built from 18 residues. V lost 3 bases and J lost 0; bases outside the gene matches: 7.

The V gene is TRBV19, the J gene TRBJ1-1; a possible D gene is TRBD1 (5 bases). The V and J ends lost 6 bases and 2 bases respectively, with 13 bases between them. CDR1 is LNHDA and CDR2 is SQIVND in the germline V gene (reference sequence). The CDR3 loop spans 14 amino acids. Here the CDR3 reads CASSPGQINTEAFF. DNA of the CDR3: TGTGCCAGTAGCCCCGGACAAATAAACACTGAAGCTTTCTTT.

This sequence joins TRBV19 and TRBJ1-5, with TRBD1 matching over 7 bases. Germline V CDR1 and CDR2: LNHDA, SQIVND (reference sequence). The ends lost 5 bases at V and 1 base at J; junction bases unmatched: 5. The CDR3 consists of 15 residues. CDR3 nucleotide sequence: TGTGCCAGTAGTTCGACAGGGCGAAGCAATCAGCCCCAGCATTTT. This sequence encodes CASSSTGRSNQPQHF.

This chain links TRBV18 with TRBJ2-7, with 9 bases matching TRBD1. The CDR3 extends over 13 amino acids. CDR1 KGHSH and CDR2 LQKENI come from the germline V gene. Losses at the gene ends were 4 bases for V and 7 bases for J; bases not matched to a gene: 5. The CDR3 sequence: CASSRGQGGEQYF. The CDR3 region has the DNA TGTGCCAGCTCACGGGGACAGGGAGGAGAGCAGTACTTC.

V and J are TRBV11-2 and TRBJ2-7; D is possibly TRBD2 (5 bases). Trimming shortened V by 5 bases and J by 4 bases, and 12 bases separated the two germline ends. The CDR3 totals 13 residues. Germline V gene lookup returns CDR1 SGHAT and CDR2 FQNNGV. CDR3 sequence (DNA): TGTGCCAGCAGCGAAGAGGTAGCGTACGAGCAGTACTTC. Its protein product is CASSEEVAYEQYF.

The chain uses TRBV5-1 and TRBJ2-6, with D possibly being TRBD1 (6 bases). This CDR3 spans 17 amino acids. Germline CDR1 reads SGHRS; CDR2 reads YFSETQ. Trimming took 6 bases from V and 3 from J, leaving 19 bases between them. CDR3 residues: CASMTGDVKFGANVLTF. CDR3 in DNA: TGCGCCAGCATGACAGGCGACGTTAAATTTGGGGCCAACGTCCTGACTTTC. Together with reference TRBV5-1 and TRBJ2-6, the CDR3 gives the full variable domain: KAGVTQTPRYLIKTRGQQVTLSCSPISGHRSVSWYQQTPGQGLQFLFEYFSETQRNKGNFPGRFSGRQFSNSRSEMNVSTLELGDSALYLCASMTGDVKFGANVLTFGAGSRLTVL.